This T cell receptor (beta chain) is from a study of T cell changes during pregnancy in multiple sclerosis. TCRdb's table, derived via immunoSEQ multiplex PCR, lists solely in-frame clones and lacks some. This table has approximately 65,000 clones, 85% to 95% appearing once. The CDR3 length is 15 residues. Trimming cost V 0 bases and J 6 bases, with 15 bases left between them. Germline V gene lookup returns CDR1 KGHSH and CDR2 LQKENI. Sequenced material: CD8+ T cells from peripheral blood mononuclear cells, taken in the third trimester of pregnancy. The chain couples TRBV18 to TRBJ2-7; D is uncertain. The TCR comes from a female donor in good health, enrolled as a control in a pregnancy study. The CDR3 protein is CASSPPSGDPSEQYF. The CDR3 nucleotides read TGTGCCAGCTCACCACCCAGTGGAGATCCCTCCGAGCAGTACTTC.